This passage covers 21 T cell receptor beta chains from one sample sequenced in a study of sequential checkpoint blockade in melanoma. Repertoires were generated with immunoSEQ multiplex PCR, while TCRdb's copy carries only in-frame clones and drops some. The table includes 8,000 or so clones, about 25% detected once. Treatment reported: randomized to nivolumab then ipilimumab (arm A) or the reverse (arm B). The material was tumor tissue (inferred from file names), obtained from a patient given nivolumab and ipilimumab in sequence. These receptor sequences come from a human donor with melanoma.

This clone was found a few times. This rearrangement joins TRBV6-8 to TRBJ1-3; TRBD1 is a possible D gene (6 bases). Germline V gene data show CDR1 as MNHGY and CDR2 as SAAAGT. The V and J ends lost 6 bases and 2 bases respectively, with 14 bases between them. The CDR3 consists of 15 residues. CDR3 in amino acids: CASSSRGDTGNTIYF. Here the CDR3 DNA reads TGTGCCAGCAGCTCCAGAGGGGACACTGGAAACACCATATATTTT.

This chain connects TRBV14 to TRBJ1-4; 9 positions agree with TRBD1. The CDR3 length is 15 residues. Germline V gene sequence: CDR1 SGHDN, CDR2 FVKESK. The V gene end was trimmed by 2 bases and the J gene end by 8 bases; junction bases not matched to a gene: 6. The CDR3 coding sequence is TGTGCCAGCAGCCAACGGACAGGGGTAATCGAAAAACTGTTTTTT. It is translated as CASSQRTGVIEKLFF.

The gene calls are TRBV10-2 and TRBJ1-2, with D perhaps matching TRBD1 (5 bases). The CDR3 runs 13 residues. Germline values: CDR1 WSHSY, CDR2 SAAADI. V was pared by 5 bases and J by 2 bases, with 9 bases between. CDR3 DNA: TGCGCCAGCAGTTCGGGGGGGAACTATGGCTACACCTTC. It is translated as CASSSGGNYGYTF.

The rearrangement links TRBV30 to TRBJ2-3; unclear D gene. The CDR3 is made up of 11 amino acids. V lost 2 bases to trimming and J lost 4 bases, with 4 bases between them. Germline CDR1 GTSNPN, CDR2 SVGIG (reference sequence). CDR3 residues: CAWSNPDTQYF. The CDR3 nucleotides read TGTGCCTGGAGTAATCCAGATACGCAGTATTTT.

The rearrangement links TRBV30 to TRBJ2-3; D unclear. Germline V gene data show CDR1 as GTSNPN and CDR2 as SVGIG (reference sequence). V dropped 3 bases and J dropped 10 bases, with 14 bases sitting between them. CDR3 length equals 12 residues. CDR3 region: CAWSVPPKAQYF. CDR3 in DNA: TGTGCCTGGAGCGTACCCCCGAAGGCGCAGTATTTT.

This clone has a single count. Different DNA sequences within this sample yield the same CDR3. CDR3 coding DNA: TGCGCCAGCAGCTTGTCAGGGATGAACACTGAAGCTTTCTTT. Protein product: CASSLSGMNTEAFF. This chain joins TRBV5-1 and TRBJ1-1; D is possibly TRBD1 (5 bases). Germline V gene data show CDR1 as SGHRS and CDR2 as YFSETQ. V gave up 1 base and J gave up 0 bases, with 7 bases separating them. The CDR3 contains 14 residues. Full variable domain (outside the CDR3, taken from reference TRBV5-1 and TRBJ1-1): KAGVTQTPRYLIKTRGQQVTLSCSPISGHRSVSWYQQTPGQGLQFLFEYFSETQRNKGNFPGRFSGRQFSNSRSEMNVSTLELGDSALYLCASSLSGMNTEAFFGQGTRLTVV.

The J gene is TRBJ2-1, the V gene TRBV25-1; the match to TRBD1 covers 9 bases. The CDR3 contains 14 residues. Germline CDR1 and CDR2: MGHDK and SYGVNS. With V trimmed by 6 bases and J by 4 bases, 4 bases remained unmatched. Here the CDR3 DNA reads TGTGCCAGCAGGACAGGGGGTAGGTACAATGAGCAGTTCTTC. It translates to CASRTGGRYNEQFF.

This clone was counted only a few times. This rearrangement joins TRBV7-4 to TRBJ2-1, with 7 positions matching TRBD2. Trimming removed 8 bases from V and 6 bases from J; junction bases left unmatched: 7. This CDR3 is 13 amino acids long. The germline CDR1 and CDR2 sequences are SGHVT and SQSDAQ. The CDR3 nucleotides are TGTGCCAGCGGAACTAGCGACACCAATGAGCAGTTCTTC. This translates into CASGTSDTNEQFF.

This clone occurred a few times. The V gene is TRBV9, the J gene TRBJ1-3; D is ambiguous. Per germline, CDR1 SGDLS and CDR2 YYNGEE. Trimming took 4 bases from V and 2 from J, leaving 16 bases between them. This CDR3 is built from 16 residues. The CDR3 protein is CASSNNSPRAGNTIYF. In DNA form, the CDR3 reads TGTGCCAGCAGCAATAACAGTCCCCGGGCTGGAAACACCATATATTTT.

Judged by abundance, this clone is medium-sized. This chain joins TRBV11-3 and TRBJ2-1, with TRBD2 matching over 8 bases. Germline CDR1 SGHNT, CDR2 YENEEA. The CDR3 extends over 15 amino acids. Germline trimming cut 6 bases from V and 10 bases from J; bases unmatched to any gene: 14. In DNA form, the CDR3 reads TGTGCCAGCAGTTTTCTGTCCGGTGGCGGGAGGGAGCAGTTCTTC. It specifies CASSFLSGGGREQFF.

This clone was observed at least ten times. The chain couples TRBV11-3 to TRBJ2-7; D is undetermined. Germline lookup yields CDR1 SGHNT and CDR2 YENEEA. The CDR3 runs to 14 residues. The ends were cut back, 5 bases at V and 2 bases at J, with 13 bases in the middle. The CDR3: CASSIPEDPYEQYV. The CDR3 DNA reads TGTGCCAGCAGCATCCCCGAGGATCCCTACGAGCAGTACGTC.

This clone was observed a few times. The chain recombines TRBV11-3 with TRBJ1-3, with D unclear. There are 15 residues in the CDR3. The V gene lost 3 bases and the J gene lost 7 bases, with 16 bases spanning the gap. CDR1 is SGHNT, CDR2 YENEEA, per germline. Here the CDR3 DNA reads TGTGCCAGCAGCTTTCAGGCCCTCATGAGGAACACCATATATTTT. Protein sequence: CASSFQALMRNTIYF.

This clone was detected only a few times. The chain carries TRBV9 and TRBJ2-1, with D possibly called TRBD1 or TRBD2 (5 bases each). This CDR3 spans 12 amino acids. V dropped 0 bases and J dropped 9 bases, with 7 bases sitting between them. CDR1 SGDLS and CDR2 YYNGEE come from the germline V gene. For the CDR3, the DNA is TGTGCCAGCAGCGTAGAGAGGGGTGAGCAGTTCTTC. Amino acids: CASSVERGEQFF. The variable domain in full, with the rest retrieved from reference TRBV9 and TRBJ2-1, is DSGVTQTPKHLITATGQRVTLRCSPRSGDLSVYWYQQSLDQGLQFLIQYYNGEERAKGNILERFSAQQFPDLHSELNLSSLELGDSALYFCASSVERGEQFFGPGTRLTVL.

This clone rates as medium-sized. The chain joins TRBV29-1 to TRBJ2-3; D is ambiguous. V was trimmed by 6 bases and J by 4 bases, leaving 11 bases between them. The CDR3 is 12 amino acids. The germline CDR1 and CDR2 sequences are SQVTM and ANQGSEA. CDR3 sequence reads: CSVKATADTQYF. The CDR3 DNA sequence: TGCAGCGTGAAGGCCACGGCAGATACGCAGTATTTT.

This clone was observed many times. The chain has TRBV9 and TRBJ2-5, with 10 bases fitting TRBD2. The CDR3 sequence is 15 residues long. Germline V CDR1 and CDR2: SGDLS, YYNGEE. With V trimmed by 3 bases and J by 7 bases, 9 bases remained unmatched. The CDR3 reads CASSETSGTKPTQYF. In DNA form, the CDR3 reads TGTGCCAGCAGCGAAACTAGCGGGACGAAGCCGACCCAGTACTTC.

The V call is TRBV5-1, the J call TRBJ2-1, with TRBD2 matching over 13 bases. V lost 5 bases and J lost 7; bases outside the gene matches: 6. Germline V gene sequence: CDR1 SGHRS, CDR2 YFSETQ. The CDR3 is 15 amino acids. The CDR3 region is CASSGLAGVGNEQFF. CDR3 coding DNA: TGCGCCAGCAGTGGACTAGCGGGAGTGGGGAATGAGCAGTTCTTC. The variable domain in full, with the rest retrieved from reference TRBV5-1 and TRBJ2-1, is KAGVTQTPRYLIKTRGQQVTLSCSPISGHRSVSWYQQTPGQGLQFLFEYFSETQRNKGNFPGRFSGRQFSNSRSEMNVSTLELGDSALYLCASSGLAGVGNEQFFGPGTRLTVL.

This clone was counted a few times. The chain uses TRBV6-8 and TRBJ1-1; 8 bases fit TRBD1. The CDR3 has 16 amino acids. Germline V gives CDR1 MNHGY, CDR2 SAAAGT. V lost 2 bases, J lost 1 base, and 6 bases stayed unmatched. CDR3 in amino acids: CASSYAWGQANTEAFF. CDR3 coding DNA: TGTGCCAGCAGTTACGCCTGGGGACAGGCGAACACTGAAGCTTTCTTT.

There are a few counts of this clone. The CDR3 spells CASSLDAGAGRHTQYF. The CDR3 DNA sequence: TGTGCCAGCAGCTTAGATGCGGGGGCAGGGCGGCATACGCAGTATTTT. The J gene is TRBJ2-3, the V gene TRBV11-3; a weak D match, TRBD2 (7 bases). Germline lookup yields CDR1 SGHNT and CDR2 YENEEA. This CDR3 is built from 16 residues. Trimming pared 0 bases from V and 7 bases from J, leaving 17 bases between.

V and J are TRBV9 and TRBJ1-1; D might be TRBD1 (6 bases). Germline lookup yields CDR1 SGDLS and CDR2 YYNGEE. Trimming cost V 6 bases and J 6 bases, with 21 bases left between them. The CDR3 is made up of 15 amino acids. This CDR3 reads CASTPVGGYRPEAFF. The CDR3 DNA reads as TGTGCCAGCACCCCGGTGGGGGGCTATCGCCCTGAAGCTTTCTTT.

This clone has more than one count but fewer than ten. V usage is TRBV23-1 and J usage is TRBJ1-1, with D tentatively TRBD1 (5 bases). TRBV23-1 is an open reading frame whose function is uncertain. The CDR3 has 13 residues. Trimming stripped 6 bases from V and 8 bases from J, with 16 bases between. CDR3 protein: CASSLGSGREAFF. The CDR3 bases are TGCGCCAGCAGCTTGGGGTCAGGGCGAGAAGCTTTCTTT.

The J gene is TRBJ2-3, the V gene TRBV14, with TRBD2 matching 7 bases. The CDR3 consists of 15 residues. Germline V gene lookup returns CDR1 SGHDN and CDR2 FVKESK. The ends lost 5 bases at V and 4 bases at J; junction bases unmatched: 9. In DNA, the CDR3 is TGTGCCAGCAGCGAAGGCGGGAGTTTTGCAGATACGCAGTATTTT. Translation: CASSEGGSFADTQYF. Drawing the rest from reference TRBV14 and TRBJ2-3, the complete variable domain is EAGVTQFPSHSVIEKGQTVTLRCDPISGHDNLYWYRRVMGKEIKFLLHFVKESKQDESGMPNNRFLAERTGGTYSTLKVQPAELEDSGVYFCASSEGGSFADTQYFGPGTRLTVL.